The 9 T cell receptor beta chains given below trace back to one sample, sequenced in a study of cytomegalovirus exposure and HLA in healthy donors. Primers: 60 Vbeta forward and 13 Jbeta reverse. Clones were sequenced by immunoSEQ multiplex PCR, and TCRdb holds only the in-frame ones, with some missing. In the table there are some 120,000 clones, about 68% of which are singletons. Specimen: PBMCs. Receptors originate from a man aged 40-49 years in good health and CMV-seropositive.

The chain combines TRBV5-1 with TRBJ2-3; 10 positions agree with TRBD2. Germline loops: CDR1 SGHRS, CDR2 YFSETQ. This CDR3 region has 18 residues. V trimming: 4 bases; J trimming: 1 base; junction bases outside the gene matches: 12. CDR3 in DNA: TGCGCCAGCAGCGCAAATACGAGGGGGACTAGCGGCACAGATACGCAGTATTTT. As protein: CASSANTRGTSGTDTQYF.

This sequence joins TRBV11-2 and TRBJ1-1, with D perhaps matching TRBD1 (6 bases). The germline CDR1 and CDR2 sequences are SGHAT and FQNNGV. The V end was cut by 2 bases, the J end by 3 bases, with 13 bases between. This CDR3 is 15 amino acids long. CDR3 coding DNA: TGTGCCAGCAGCTTAATGACAGGTGGGGACACTGAAGCTTTCTTT. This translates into CASSLMTGGDTEAFF.

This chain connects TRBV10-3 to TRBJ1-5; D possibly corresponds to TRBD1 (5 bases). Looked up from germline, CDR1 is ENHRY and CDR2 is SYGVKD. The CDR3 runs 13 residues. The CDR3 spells CASGEGSNQPQHF. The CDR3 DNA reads TGTGCGTCGGGGGAGGGTTCCAATCAGCCCCAGCATTTT.

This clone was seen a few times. The CDR3 protein is CASSVGGANEKLFF. The CDR3 coding sequence is TGTGCCAGCAGTGTAGGCGGAGCTAATGAAAAACTGTTTTTT. The chain joins TRBV25-1 to TRBJ1-4, with no clear D. CDR3 length equals 14 residues. The germline V and J ends were trimmed by 4 bases and 3 bases, with 9 bases remaining between them. Germline V gene data show CDR1 as MGHDK and CDR2 as SYGVNS.

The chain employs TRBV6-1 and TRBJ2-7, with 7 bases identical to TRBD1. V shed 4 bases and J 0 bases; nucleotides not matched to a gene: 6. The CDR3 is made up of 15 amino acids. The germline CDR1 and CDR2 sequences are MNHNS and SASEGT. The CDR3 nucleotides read TGTGCCAGCAGTGGAACAGACAGGGCCTCCTACGAGCAGTACTTC. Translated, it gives CASSGTDRASYEQYF.

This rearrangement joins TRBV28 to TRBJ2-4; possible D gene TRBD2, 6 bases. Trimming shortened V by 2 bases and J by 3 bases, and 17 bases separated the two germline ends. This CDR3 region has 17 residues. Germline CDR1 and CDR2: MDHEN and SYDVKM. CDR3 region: CASSLRDLGKGKNIQYF. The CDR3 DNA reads TGTGCCAGCAGTTTACGGGACTTAGGTAAAGGCAAAAACATTCAGTACTTC.

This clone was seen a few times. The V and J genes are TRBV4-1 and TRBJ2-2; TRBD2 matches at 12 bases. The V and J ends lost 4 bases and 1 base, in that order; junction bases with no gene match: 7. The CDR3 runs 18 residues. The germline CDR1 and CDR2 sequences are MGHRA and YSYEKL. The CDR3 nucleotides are TGCGCCAGCAGCCGTGTAGGACTAGCGGGGCTGAACACCGGGGAGCTGTTTTTT. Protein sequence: CASSRVGLAGLNTGELFF.

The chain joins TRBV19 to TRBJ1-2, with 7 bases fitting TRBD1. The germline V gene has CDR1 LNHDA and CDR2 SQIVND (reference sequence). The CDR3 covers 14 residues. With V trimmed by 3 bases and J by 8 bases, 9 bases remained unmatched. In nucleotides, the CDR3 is TGTGCCAGTAGTATGGCAGGGGGAATCGGCGGCTACACCTTC. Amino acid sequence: CASSMAGGIGGYTF.

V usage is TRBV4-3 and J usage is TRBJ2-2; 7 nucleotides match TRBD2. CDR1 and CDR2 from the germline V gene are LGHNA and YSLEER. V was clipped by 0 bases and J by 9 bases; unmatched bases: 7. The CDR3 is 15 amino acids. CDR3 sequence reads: CASSQESWGGRELFF. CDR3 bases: TGCGCCAGCAGCCAAGAATCATGGGGAGGGAGGGAGCTGTTTTTT.